This note documents a single T cell receptor beta chain sequence. The antigen remains unidentified. Measured with immunoSEQ multiplex PCR; TCRdb has only the in-frame clones, and not every one. Altogether approximately 63,000 clones are present, over 85% being singletons, with the ten largest covering roughly a fifth. The data belong to a study of T cells in localized non-small cell lung cancer. The study's findings and limits: Density of T cells in blood, when higher, went with longer overall survival. In adjacent lung appeared a median around 55 of the top 100 tumor clones.

This CDR3 comprises 15 residues. Germline loops: CDR1 MGHRA, CDR2 YSYEKL. V was clipped by 6 bases and J by 2 bases, with 17 bases between them. V gene TRBV4-1 combines with J gene TRBJ2-7, with a tentative D call TRBD1 (6 bases). The source was peripheral blood, collected before any cancer treatment. This TCR derives from a man aged 35-69 years with stage I squamous cell lung carcinoma. In DNA, the CDR3 is TGCGCCAGCAGACAATACACAGGGTCCCCCTACGAGCAGTACTTC. Translated, it gives CASRQYTGSPYEQYF.